This T cell receptor (beta chain) stems from a study of lymphopenia after photon versus proton radiotherapy. V was pared by 6 bases and J by 10 bases, with 6 bases of the junction left unmatched. Germline V gene lookup returns CDR1 ENHRY and CDR2 SYGVKD. The length of the CDR3 is 13 residues. Data came from immunoSEQ multiplex PCR; TCRdb stores just in-frame clones and leaves some out. The profile shows approximately 7,500 clones, roughly nine tenths of them singletons. This TCR derives from a woman in her 70s with pancreatic cancer. Material: peripheral blood, obtained from a patient treated with photon-based radiotherapy. The chain uses TRBV10-3 and TRBJ1-1; 12 bases are a match to TRBD1. The DNA for the CDR3 is TGTGCCATCAGGGGGGACAGGGGGCTGAGAGCTTTCTTT. It codes for CAIRGDRGLRAFF.